The present TCR beta chain was sequenced within a study of blood T cell repertoires in COVID-19. About the research overall: The origin of the acute and convalescent COVID-19 samples was the United States, Italy and Spain. PBMCs, B-cell-depleted T cells, or T cells provided the cDNA or gDNA that made up the material.

This CDR3 contains 15 residues. With 3 bases removed from V and 1 base from J, the gap between germline ends came to 11 bases. Germline CDR1 reads SGHDT; CDR2 reads YYEEEE. Under the authors' procedure: Amplification of reference gene primers was used by the study to estimate nucleated cell counts. The table came from immunoSEQ multiplex PCR; TCRdb's copy has only in-frame clones and leaves some out. D and trimming come from the DNA, and the V and J calls and clone size come from that table. The sample holds some 200,000 clones; around 82% are singletons and the top ten take approximately 2.5%. This receptor was taken from a woman between 55 and 75 years old with acute or convalescent COVID-19. This sequence joins TRBV5-6 and TRBJ1-5; tentative D call: TRBD1 (6 bases). Sequenced sample: peripheral blood. CDR3 DNA: TGTGCCAGCAGCTCTACCACAGGGAGCAATCAGCCCCAGCATTTT. Encoded protein: CASSSTTGSNQPQHF.